The 28 T cell receptor beta chains listed next were all sequenced from one sample in a study of Ad26.COV2.S vaccination and SARS-CoV-2 variants. The treatment was: around 19 received Ad26.COV2.S at low or high dose, single or two shots; 5 received placebo; per-sample allocation not given. Day 63 following the first vaccine or placebo injection was when the samples were taken. The assay was immunoSEQ multiplex PCR, and TCRdb's table has in-frame clones only and misses some. The repertoire holds about 420,000 clones, more than 75% seen once, with 3.6% in the top ten. This specimen was peripheral blood, taken in a trial of Ad26.COV2.S vaccine versus placebo. Receptor source: a person aged 18 to 59 who received the Ad26.COV2.S COVID-19 vaccine or a placebo.

This chain uses TRBV28 with TRBJ1-2; no definite D call. Trimming took 2 bases from V and 3 from J, leaving 16 bases between them. The CDR3 is 16 amino acids. Germline CDR1 MDHEN, CDR2 SYDVKM. The CDR3 is CASSLAPVGKHYGYTF. CDR3 nucleotides: TGTGCCAGCAGTTTAGCGCCCGTGGGGAAACACTATGGCTACACCTTC.

CDR3 sequence: CASSLAGGPGETQYF. Here the CDR3 DNA reads TGCGCCAGCAGCTTGGCGGGGGGGCCGGGGGAGACCCAGTACTTC. The rearrangement uses TRBV5-1 and TRBJ2-5, with 8 bases matching TRBD2. The CDR3 has 15 residues. V lost 0 bases to trimming and J lost 5 bases; unmatched junction nucleotides: 6. Germline CDR1 and CDR2: SGHRS and YFSETQ. Filled out from reference TRBV5-1 and TRBJ2-5, the complete variable domain reads KAGVTQTPRYLIKTRGQQVTLSCSPISGHRSVSWYQQTPGQGLQFLFEYFSETQRNKGNFPGRFSGRQFSNSRSEMNVSTLELGDSALYLCASSLAGGPGETQYFGPGTRLLVL.

V and J are TRBV7-6 and TRBJ2-1; no firm D call. CDR1 is SGHVS, CDR2 FNYEAQ, per germline. V was pared by 3 bases and J by 12 bases, with 12 bases between. The CDR3 consists of 12 residues. The CDR3 DNA sequence: TGTGCCAGCAGCTTCGACCGAGGATCGCAGTTCTTC. This codes for CASSFDRGSQFF.

The CDR3 sequence is CASSYRNWAGTNEKLFF. In DNA form, the CDR3 reads TGTGCCAGCAGTTATCGGAATTGGGCGGGAACTAATGAAAAACTGTTTTTT. The V and J genes are TRBV6-2 or TRBV6-3 and TRBJ1-4; no clear D. CDR1 MNHEY and CDR2 SVGEGT come from the germline V gene. V dropped 3 bases and J dropped 1 base, with 15 bases sitting between them. This CDR3 is 17 amino acids long.

The chain uses TRBV2 and TRBJ2-7; a possible D gene is TRBD1 (5 bases). The CDR3 consists of 14 residues. Germline V lookup: CDR1 SNHLY, CDR2 FYNNEI. V lost 6 bases and J 4 bases, leaving 16 bases between the germline ends. CDR3 region: CASSLLMTVYEQYF. The CDR3 DNA sequence: TGTGCCAGCAGCCTATTAATGACAGTATACGAGCAGTACTTC.

This clone was seen a single time. The chain has TRBV6-5 and TRBJ2-5; 7 positions match TRBD1. The CDR3 is made up of 15 amino acids. After removal of 4 bases from V and 4 bases from J, the junction contained 9 bases not matched to a gene. CDR1 and CDR2 (germline): MNHEY, SVGAGI. This chain's CDR3 is CASSSLRGIRETQYF. CDR3 sequence (DNA): TGTGCCAGCAGTTCCCTCAGGGGGATTCGAGAGACCCAGTACTTC.

In the case of this clone: At one of its ends the junction is not consistent with the germline gene, which may arise from a read error. The V gene is TRBV7-7, the J gene TRBJ2-7; 9 nucleotides line up with TRBD2. The V gene's germline CDR1 is SSHAT and CDR2 FNYEAQ (reference sequence). The CDR3 covers 14 residues. DNA for the CDR3: TGTGCTAGCAGCTTAGCGGGGGCGGGGTACGAGCAGTACTTC. Translating gives CASSLAGAGYEQYF.

The chain links TRBV9 to TRBJ2-7; D is possibly TRBD1 (6 bases). Germline V CDR1 and CDR2: SGDLS, YYNGEE. This CDR3 has 15 residues. Trimming removed 0 bases from V and 5 bases from J, with 15 bases in between. The CDR3 region is CASSVGTGKGHEQYF. Here the CDR3 DNA reads TGTGCCAGCAGCGTAGGAACAGGGAAAGGGCACGAGCAGTACTTC.

The rearrangement joins TRBV6-2 or TRBV6-3 to TRBJ1-3; tentative D call: TRBD1 (5 bases). Trimming removed 6 bases from V and 0 bases from J, with 15 bases in between. CDR1 and CDR2 (germline): MNHEY, SVGEGT. The CDR3 has 16 amino acids. The CDR3 DNA reads TGTGCCAGCAGCCTGACCGACAGTTCCTCTGGAAACACCATATATTTT. Translating it yields CASSLTDSSSGNTIYF.

The chain uses TRBV2 and TRBJ2-5, with D maybe TRBD1 (5 bases). Germline V lookup: CDR1 SNHLY, CDR2 FYNNEI. The CDR3 covers 15 residues. With 2 bases removed from V and 5 bases from J, the gap between germline ends came to 15 bases. The DNA of the CDR3 is TGTGCCAGCAGTGAAATAGCAGGGCTTGGGGAGACCCAGTACTTC. This codes for CASSEIAGLGETQYF.

This sequence joins TRBV12-3 or TRBV12-4 and TRBJ2-7; 8 nucleotides line up with TRBD1. The CDR3 contains 13 residues. The V segment lost 6 bases and the J segment 1 base; nucleotides outside the gene matches: 2. Here the CDR3 reads CASRRQGSYEQYF. The DNA for the CDR3 is TGTGCCAGCAGGAGACAGGGGTCCTACGAGCAGTACTTC.

The CDR3 region has the DNA TGTGCCAGCACCGTGAGGGGGAACGAGCAGTACTTC. Residues: CASTVRGNEQYF. The V gene is TRBV7-9, the J gene TRBJ2-7; D may be TRBD1 (6 bases). With 7 bases removed from V and 5 bases from J, the gap between germline ends came to 12 bases. CDR1 SEHNR and CDR2 FQNEAQ come from the germline V gene (reference sequence). CDR3 length: 12 amino acids. The full variable domain, in which reference TRBV7-9 and TRBJ2-7 provide the parts outside the CDR3, is DTGVSQNPRHKITKRGQNVTFRCDPISEHNRLYWYRQTLGQGPEFLTYFQNEAQLEKSRLLSDRFSAERPKGSFSTLEIQRTEQGDSAMYLCASTVRGNEQYFGPGTRLTVT.

The chain employs TRBV7-3 and TRBJ2-5, with D hard to call. The germline CDR1 and CDR2 sequences are SGHTA and FQGTGA. The CDR3 runs to 13 residues. The ends were cut back, 2 bases at V and 0 bases at J, with 4 bases in the middle. DNA for the CDR3: TGTGCCAGCAGCTTAGCGTACCAAGAGACCCAGTACTTC. The encoded protein is CASSLAYQETQYF.

This chain uses TRBV12-3 or TRBV12-4 with TRBJ2-2; D ambiguous. Between the trimmed V and J ends, which lost 5 bases and 6 bases, there was a span of 7 bases. This CDR3 is built from 12 residues. CDR3 residues: CASSPVSGELFF. The CDR3 region has the DNA TGTGCCAGCAGTCCAGTATCCGGGGAGCTGTTTTTT.

The J gene is TRBJ2-5, the V gene TRBV11-3; maybe TRBD2 (5 bases). This CDR3 has 13 residues. Germline V gene sequence: CDR1 SGHNT, CDR2 YENEEA. Trimming shortened V by 4 bases and J by 4 bases, and 10 bases separated the two germline ends. As DNA, the CDR3 is TGTGCCAGCAGCTCCTCGGCGGGAGAGACCCAGTACTTC. Its protein is CASSSSAGETQYF.

The chain links TRBV7-3 to TRBJ2-5; 10 bases are a match to TRBD1. Per the germline V gene, CDR1 is SGHTA and CDR2 is FQGTGA. The CDR3 sequence is 15 residues long. V gave up 2 bases and J gave up 3 bases; unmatched junction bases: 3. The CDR3 sequence: CASSLFGTGEETQYF. For the CDR3, the DNA is TGTGCCAGCAGCTTATTTGGGACAGGGGAAGAGACCCAGTACTTC.

The chain employs TRBV15 and TRBJ1-3; D might be TRBD1 (5 bases). Trimming left V 0 bases short and J 0 bases short, with 9 bases between. The CDR3 spans 16 residues. The germline V gene has CDR1 LNHNV and CDR2 YYDKDF (reference sequence). The DNA of the CDR3 is TGTGCCACCAGCAGAGACAGGGCTGACTCTGGAAACACCATATATTTT. Encoded protein: CATSRDRADSGNTIYF.

This CDR3 reads CASSQEQRQGSYEQYF. The DNA of the CDR3 is TGCGCCAGCAGCCAAGAACAGCGACAGGGCTCCTACGAGCAGTACTTC. V and J are TRBV4-1 and TRBJ2-7, with TRBD1 identical over 7 bases. This CDR3 is 16 amino acids long. Germline lookup yields CDR1 MGHRA and CDR2 YSYEKL. V was pared by 0 bases and J by 0 bases, with 5 bases of the junction left unmatched.

The chain recombines TRBV6-5 with TRBJ1-6; tentatively, D is TRBD1 (5 bases). The CDR3 runs to 11 residues. CDR1 is MNHEY, CDR2 SVGAGI, per germline. Between the trimmed V and J ends, which lost 6 bases and 16 bases, there was a span of 13 bases. The CDR3: CASRGTELLHF. In DNA form, the CDR3 reads TGTGCCAGCAGAGGGACTGAACTACTCCACTTT.

The count of this clone is one. This chain connects TRBV19 to TRBJ2-7; 8 positions match TRBD2. From germline, CDR1 is LNHDA and CDR2 SQIVND (reference sequence). The CDR3 consists of 19 residues. V lost 1 base and J lost 0; bases outside the gene matches: 14. The CDR3, as DNA: TGTGCCAGTAGTATAGTATTCGGGTTGCGGGGGGCGGCCTCCTACGAGCAGTACTTC. It is translated as CASSIVFGLRGAASYEQYF.

The chain employs TRBV6-4 and TRBJ2-1, with D unclear. V was cut by 2 bases and J by 5 bases, with 10 bases left in between. Germline loops: CDR1 MRHNA, CDR2 SNTAGT. This CDR3 contains 14 residues. This CDR3 is CASSDRLYDNEQFF. The CDR3 bases are TGTGCCAGCAGTGACCGGTTATACGACAATGAGCAGTTCTTC.

The chain uses TRBV18 and TRBJ2-7; 8 bases line up with TRBD1. V lost 5 bases, J lost 6 bases, and 9 bases stayed unmatched. This CDR3 region has 14 residues. Per the germline V gene, CDR1 is KGHSH and CDR2 is LQKENI. Here the CDR3 DNA reads TGTGCCAGCTCAACCCCGGGACAGGATGTCGAGCAGTACTTC. Translation gives CASSTPGQDVEQYF.

This chain joins TRBV28 and TRBJ1-6; D unresolved. CDR1 MDHEN and CDR2 SYDVKM come from the germline V gene. The V gene lost 6 bases and the J gene lost 9 bases, with 15 bases spanning the gap. This CDR3 contains 14 residues. The CDR3 reads CASRRGTSGSPLHF. In DNA, the CDR3 is TGTGCCAGCAGACGGGGAACGAGCGGTTCACCCCTCCACTTT.

This clone appeared once. This chain connects TRBV7-8 to TRBJ2-5; TRBD1 aligns across 7 bases. With V trimmed by 5 bases and J by 5 bases, 11 bases remained unmatched. This CDR3 has 15 residues. CDR1 is SGHVS and CDR2 is FQNEAQ in the germline V gene. In DNA, the CDR3 is TGTGCCAGCAGCCCCCGACAGGGTACAATTGAGACCCAGTACTTC. Encoded protein: CASSPRQGTIETQYF. The whole variable domain, remainder taken from reference TRBV7-8 and TRBJ2-5, is GAGVSQSPRYKVAKRGQDVALRCDPISGHVSLFWYQQALGQGPEFLTYFQNEAQLDKSGLPSDRFFAERPEGSVSTLKIQRTQQEDSAVYLCASSPRQGTIETQYFGPGTRLLVL.

This clone was seen more than once but under ten times. The V and J genes are TRBV5-8 and TRBJ2-1; 8 nucleotides line up with TRBD2. Germline trimming cut 1 base from V and 2 bases from J; bases unmatched to any gene: 14. The CDR3 runs to 19 residues. In germline, CDR1 is SGHTS, CDR2 YDEGEE. This chain's CDR3 is CASSLWVSGGDFPYNEQFF. For the CDR3, the DNA is TGTGCCAGCAGCTTGTGGGTTTCGGGGGGGGATTTCCCCTACAATGAGCAGTTCTTC.

V gene TRBV27 combines with J gene TRBJ2-2; TRBD2 matches at 13 bases. Trimming took 9 bases from V and 5 from J; bases not matched to a gene: 12. The CDR3 runs to 17 residues. Germline V gene data show CDR1 as MNHEY and CDR2 as SMNVEV (reference sequence). The CDR3 region has the DNA TGTGCCAGTCTCGGACTAGCGGGGGTGTCGAGGACCGGGGAGCTGTTTTTT. Translating gives CASLGLAGVSRTGELFF.

In this sample, this clone turned up once. J is TRBJ2-5 and V is TRBV3-1 (or the pseudogene TRBV3-2); 8 positions match TRBD1. The trim removed 1 base at V and 5 bases at J, leaving 3 bases unmatched. The germline V gene encodes CDR1 LGHDT and CDR2 YNNKEL (reference sequence). The CDR3 covers 14 residues. In DNA form, the CDR3 reads TGTGCCAGCAGCCAAGGATGGGACAGGGAGACCCAGTACTTC. Its translation: CASSQGWDRETQYF.

J is TRBJ1-5 and V is TRBV6-1, with D possibly being TRBD1 (6 bases). Germline lookup yields CDR1 MNHNS and CDR2 SASEGT. V lost 5 bases, J lost 4 bases, and 12 bases lay in between. This CDR3 is built from 14 residues. Here the CDR3 reads CASSTGFQNQPQHF. The CDR3 DNA reads TGTGCCAGCAGTACAGGGTTTCAAAATCAGCCCCAGCATTTT.